This T cell receptor (beta chain) came from a study of blood T cell repertoires in COVID-19. Study summary: T cells, B-cell-depleted T cells, or PBMCs provided the cDNA or gDNA that served as material.

This CDR3 spans 14 amino acids. The V gene lost 1 base and the J gene lost 6 bases, with 10 bases spanning the gap. Germline V gene sequence: CDR1 SEHNR, CDR2 FQNEAQ (reference sequence). Profiling relied on immunoSEQ multiplex PCR, and the TCRdb table lists in-frame clones only, not all of them. Of 380,000 or so clones listed, over 75% were seen once; the top ten hold more than 2%. Participants were aged about 18 to 89 years from some 24 US areas. The chain links TRBV7-9 to TRBJ2-4; D might be TRBD2 (6 bases). The TCR was taken from a woman aged 40 to 50 with acute COVID-19. Material: PBMCs or T cells enriched from blood (not recorded which). The CDR3 nucleotides read TGTGCCAGCAGCTTAGATGCGGGACGAAACATTCAGTACTTC. This translates into CASSLDAGRNIQYF.